The 10 T cell receptor beta chains below all came from one sample that was sequenced in a study of T cells in Graves' hyperthyroidism and ophthalmopathy. The source material, RNA transcripts, was used to amplify TCR beta CDR3 regions. The TCR CDR3 first-round RT-PCR relied on the HTBI primer set. TCRdb re-analysed the multiplex PCR reads in MiXCR, keeping a single row per CDR3 protein. The profile covers over 650,000 distinct CDR3 sequences, with 45% appearing a single time and less than 9% taken by the ten largest. Sequenced: peripheral blood or thyroid tissue (not recorded which). The receptor set was obtained from an adult man with Graves' disease, either hyperthyroidism or ophthalmopathy (not recorded which).

The CDR3 nucleotides read TGCAGTGCTAGAGCGACAGGGGGGGATACTGAAGCTTTCTTT. Protein sequence: CSARATGGDTEAFF. J is TRBJ1-1 and V is TRBV20-1, with 9 positions matching TRBD1. The germline V gene has CDR1 DFQATT and CDR2 SNEGSKA (reference sequence). Trimming removed 1 base from V and 5 bases from J; junction bases left unmatched: 5. The CDR3 consists of 14 residues.

V usage is TRBV9 and J usage is TRBJ2-2; 10 positions agree with TRBD2. The CDR3 consists of 19 residues. The germline gives CDR1 SGDLS, CDR2 YYNGEE. Trimming removed 3 bases from V and 2 bases from J; junction bases left unmatched: 13. CDR3 protein: CASSATGTSVNVNTGELFF. CDR3 DNA sequence: TGTGCCAGCAGCGCTACCGGGACTAGCGTTAACGTTAACACCGGGGAGCTGTTTTTT.

This clonotype occurred many times. CDR3 sequence (DNA): TGTGCCAGCAGCCCGTCAACCGGGGAGCTGTTTTTT. It specifies CASSPSTGELFF. The chain joins TRBV7-6 to TRBJ2-2; D gene ambiguous. The V and J ends lost 5 bases and 5 bases respectively, with 6 bases between them. The CDR3 extends over 12 amino acids. The V gene's germline CDR1 is SGHVS and CDR2 FNYEAQ.

This clonotype has a handful of counts. The genes are TRBV6-6 and TRBJ2-2; 8 bases fit TRBD1. The CDR3 consists of 13 residues. Losses at the gene ends were 2 bases for V and 9 bases for J; bases not matched to a gene: 2. Germline assignment: CDR1 MNHNY and CDR2 SVGAGI (reference sequence). The CDR3 DNA reads as TGTGCCAGCAGTTACGGACAGGGTAGGGAGCTGTTTTTT. It codes for CASSYGQGRELFF.

V is TRBV24-1 and J is TRBJ2-5; 7 positions agree with TRBD1. Germline CDR1 and CDR2: KGHDR and SFDVKD. The CDR3 covers 12 residues. CDR3 region: CATLGQQETQYF. DNA of the CDR3: TGTGCTACCCTGGGACAGCAAGAGACCCAGTACTTC.

In the case of this clonotype: A clone one base away is much larger, so this may be a read error. The CDR3 carries no conserved terminal phenylalanine or tryptophan, so it likely arises from a read error. This rearrangement joins TRBV9 to TRBJ2-5; TRBD1 aligns across 8 bases. The germline V gene has CDR1 SGDLS and CDR2 YYNGEE. The CDR3 consists of 14 residues. J gave up 4 bases and V 0 bases, and 2 bases lay outside the gene matches. The CDR3 protein is CASSVAQGAETQYL. The CDR3 bases are TGTGCCAGCAGCGTAGCTCAGGGGGCAGAGACCCAGTACCTC.

Many counts were recorded for this clonotype. The chain joins TRBV25-1 to TRBJ1-2, with D unresolved. Per germline, CDR1 MGHDK and CDR2 SYGVNS. V lost 4 bases and J 8 bases, leaving 17 bases between the germline ends. The CDR3 covers 14 residues. In DNA form, the CDR3 reads TGTGCCAGCAGTGGGAGATTCGTTAAGGGCGGCTACACCTTC. Translated, it gives CASSGRFVKGGYTF.

The gene calls are TRBV25-1 and TRBJ2-5; D is unclear. This CDR3 is 15 amino acids long. Germline V gives CDR1 MGHDK, CDR2 SYGVNS. V was shortened by 8 bases and J by 5 bases, with 21 bases between the two germline ends. The CDR3 DNA reads as TGTGCCAGCGCCGGTCAAGTAAATTCGTGGGAGACCCAGTACTTC. Translation gives CASAGQVNSWETQYF. The full variable domain, rest sourced from reference TRBV25-1 and TRBJ2-5, is EADIYQTPRYLVIGTGKKITLECSQTMGHDKMYWYQQDPGMELHLIHYSYGVNSTEKGDLSSESTVSRIRTEHFPLTLESARPSHTSQYLCASAGQVNSWETQYFGPGTRLLVL.

This clonotype was picked up many times. The J gene is TRBJ1-4, the V gene TRBV19; D is possibly TRBD1 (6 bases). Germline assignment: CDR1 LNHDA and CDR2 SQIVND (reference sequence). The CDR3 sequence is 13 residues long. Trimming took off 3 bases at V and 8 bases at J, with 10 bases between the two ends. Here the CDR3 reads CASSMRQDEKLFF. Here the CDR3 DNA reads TGTGCCAGTAGTATGAGACAGGACGAAAAACTGTTTTTT.

This clonotype was detected ten times or more. The J gene is TRBJ2-7, the V gene TRBV10-2; D gene ambiguous. Germline-derived CDR1 and CDR2 are WSHSY and SAAADI. The CDR3 has 13 residues. V lost 6 bases, J lost 4 bases, and 13 bases lay in between. The CDR3 loop reads CASSSFYKYEQYF. The CDR3 nucleotides read TGCGCCAGCAGCTCATTCTACAAGTACGAGCAGTACTTC.